The 26 T cell receptor beta chains in this list originate from one sample, sequenced in a study of a mutant IDH1 vaccine in newly diagnosed glioma. Only in-frame clones appear in the TCRdb table, and some are missing; sequencing was by immunoSEQ multiplex PCR. The sample consists of 69,000 or so clones, more than 75% of them appearing once. Time point here: week 35, safety follow-up. It was 300 ug of mutant IDH1 20-mer peptide that made up each vaccine dose, given with topical imiquimod. Their specific antigens are unknown. The sample was PBMCs, taken from a glioma patient whose treatment included an IDH1 peptide vaccine. Receptors were obtained from a man aged 30 to 45 with glioma.

The chain recombines TRBV7-2 with TRBJ2-3; D possibly matches TRBD1 or TRBD2 (5 bases each). This CDR3 spans 15 amino acids. CDR1 and CDR2 from the germline V gene are SGHTA and FQGNSA. V was trimmed by 6 bases and J by 0 bases, leaving 13 bases between them. The chain's CDR3 is CASSVGTPSTDTQYF. The CDR3 DNA reads TGTGCCAGCAGTGTCGGGACGCCTAGCACAGATACGCAGTATTTT.

The V and J genes are TRBV29-1 and TRBJ2-7, with a possible D match to TRBD1 (5 bases). Deletions cut 0 bases from V and 0 bases from J, with 9 bases between. The CDR3 contains 14 residues. Looked up from germline, CDR1 is SQVTM and CDR2 is ANQGSEA. In DNA form, the CDR3 reads TGCAGCGTTGAAGATAAGGGGTCCTCCTACGAGCAGTACTTC. This sequence encodes CSVEDKGSSYEQYF.

The chain employs TRBV23-1 and TRBJ1-4; 8 bases match TRBD1. TRBV23-1 is reported as an ORF; its role is uncertain. V trimming: 0 bases; J trimming: 1 base; junction bases outside the gene matches: 10. The CDR3 covers 19 residues. The CDR3 reads CASSQSLAGGLRTNEKLFF. DNA for the CDR3: TGCGCCAGCAGTCAATCGTTGGCAGGGGGCCTGAGAACTAATGAAAAACTGTTTTTT.

The chain is built from TRBV6-1 and TRBJ2-7; tentative D call: TRBD2 (6 bases). This CDR3 spans 16 amino acids. Looked up from germline, CDR1 is MNHNS and CDR2 is SASEGT. V was shortened by 1 base and J by 0 bases, with 13 bases between the two germline ends. For the CDR3, the DNA is TGTGCCAGCAGTGAAGGGGACTCCCTGAGCTCCTACGAGCAGTACTTC. Amino acids: CASSEGDSLSSYEQYF.

This clone came up once. The chain links TRBV5-1 to TRBJ1-2; D is possibly TRBD1 (5 bases). The CDR3 loop spans 12 amino acids. Trimming removed 7 bases at V and 4 bases at J, with 11 bases between. Germline CDR1 reads SGHRS; CDR2 reads YFSETQ. Here the CDR3 reads CASSGGAYGYTF. As DNA, the CDR3 is TGCGCCAGCTCGGGGGGTGCCTATGGCTACACCTTC.

J is TRBJ2-7 and V is TRBV28; 10 nucleotides align to TRBD2. This CDR3 has 17 residues. Germline CDR1 reads MDHEN; CDR2 reads SYDVKM. Trimming at V came to 5 bases and at J to 2 bases, leaving 12 bases not matched to a gene. In nucleotides, the CDR3 is TGTGCCAGCAGTCCATCTGGCCGAGCGGGGGGGCCCTACGAGCAGTACTTC. This encodes CASSPSGRAGGPYEQYF.

This clone was seen more than once but under ten times. The rearrangement uses TRBV29-1 and TRBJ1-1, with 10 bases identical to TRBD1. Germline trimming cut 8 bases from V and 0 bases from J; bases unmatched to any gene: 9. The germline gives CDR1 SQVTM, CDR2 ANQGSEA. The CDR3 is made up of 15 amino acids. CDR3 nucleotides: TGCAGCATCAAGGACAGGGGGTTTATGAACACTGAAGCTTTCTTT. Encoded protein: CSIKDRGFMNTEAFF.

The rearrangement joins TRBV4-1 to TRBJ1-4; no clear D gene. V was shortened by 0 bases and J by 7 bases, with 15 bases between the two germline ends. This CDR3 region has 16 residues. The germline V gene has CDR1 MGHRA and CDR2 YSYEKL. Written as DNA, the CDR3 is TGCGCCAGCAGCCAAGATATAGGGCTAGGGCGTGAAAAACTGTTTTTT. Translation: CASSQDIGLGREKLFF.

The CDR3 protein is CACRDRGYGYTF. The CDR3 nucleotides are TGTGCCTGCCGGGACAGGGGATATGGCTACACCTTC. The genes are TRBV30 and TRBJ1-2; 10 bases align to TRBD1. The V gene end was trimmed by 6 bases and the J gene end by 5 bases; junction bases not matched to a gene: 3. CDR1 GTSNPN and CDR2 SVGIG come from the germline V gene (reference sequence). The CDR3 covers 12 residues.

The chain joins TRBV5-4 to TRBJ1-1; D is perhaps TRBD1 (5 bases). CDR1 and CDR2 (germline): SGHNT, YYREEE (reference sequence). This CDR3 has 13 amino acids. V shed 0 bases and J shed 10 bases, with 13 bases lying between them. DNA for the CDR3: TGTGCCAGCAGCTTGGGGGGTGGAGGGACAGCTTTCTTT. As protein: CASSLGGGGTAFF.

The chain recombines TRBV28 with TRBJ2-5, with a possible D match to TRBD1 (6 bases). V shed 5 bases and J shed 7 bases, with 14 bases lying between them. Germline V gives CDR1 MDHEN, CDR2 SYDVKM. The CDR3 extends over 13 amino acids. This CDR3 is CASSIRGYGTQYF. CDR3 in DNA: TGTGCCAGCAGTATCAGGGGCTATGGGACCCAGTACTTC.

This clone was detected only a few times. V is TRBV9 and J is TRBJ2-4; D is possibly TRBD1 (6 bases). Per the germline V gene, CDR1 is SGDLS and CDR2 is YYNGEE. This CDR3 region has 15 residues. Trimming took 0 bases from V and 7 from J, leaving 14 bases between them. The CDR3 DNA is TGTGCCAGCAGCGTAGCGGGGAGAAGGGGGAACATTCAGTACTTC. Its translation is CASSVAGRRGNIQYF. Together with reference TRBV9 and TRBJ2-4, the CDR3 gives the full variable domain: DSGVTQTPKHLITATGQRVTLRCSPRSGDLSVYWYQQSLDQGLQFLIQYYNGEERAKGNILERFSAQQFPDLHSELNLSSLELGDSALYFCASSVAGRRGNIQYFGAGTRLSVL.

A few counts support this clone. Here the CDR3 reads CASSRPDRAETQYF. DNA for the CDR3: TGTGCCAGCAGCCGTCCTGACAGAGCAGAGACCCAGTACTTC. The V gene is TRBV5-4, the J gene TRBJ2-5, with a tentative D call TRBD1 (5 bases). The CDR3 has 14 amino acids. CDR1 is SGHNT, CDR2 YYREEE, per germline (reference sequence). V lost 4 bases and J lost 4, with 14 bases in between.

In DNA, the CDR3 is TGTGCCAGCTCACCAAGGATTAGCGGGGGCACAGATACGCAGTATTTT. Protein sequence: CASSPRISGGTDTQYF. The rearrangement links TRBV18 to TRBJ2-3; 8 nucleotides match TRBD2. CDR3 length: 16 amino acids. The J segment lost 1 base and the V segment lost 2 bases, leaving 5 bases of the junction unmatched. From germline, CDR1 is KGHSH and CDR2 LQKENI.

The CDR3 sequence: CASRGTGRYEQFF. CDR3 DNA sequence: TGTGCCAGCAGGGGAACAGGCCGATATGAGCAGTTCTTC. The rearrangement links TRBV27 to TRBJ2-1; perhaps TRBD1 as D (5 bases). This CDR3 is 13 amino acids long. With 6 bases removed from V and 8 bases from J, the gap between germline ends came to 14 bases. Germline V gives CDR1 MNHEY, CDR2 SMNVEV (reference sequence).

A single count supports this clone. The chain couples TRBV7-9 to TRBJ2-3; either TRBD1 or TRBD2 may supply D (5 bases each). The V gene lost 5 bases and the J gene lost 10 bases, with 13 bases spanning the gap. The CDR3 is made up of 12 amino acids. Germline V gene data show CDR1 as SEHNR and CDR2 as FQNEAQ (reference sequence). CDR3 protein: CASSHPTAAQYF. The CDR3 DNA sequence: TGTGCCAGCAGCCACCCGACAGCGGCGCAGTATTTT.

This clone appeared a single time. The chain has TRBV7-9 and TRBJ2-1, with TRBD1 as a possible D gene (5 bases). The germline CDR1 and CDR2 sequences are SEHNR and FQNEAQ (reference sequence). This CDR3 has 12 residues. The germline V and J ends were trimmed by 10 bases and 4 bases, with 11 bases remaining between them. The CDR3 DNA follows: TGTGCCACAACAGACAGATACAATGAGCAGTTCTTC. This sequence encodes CATTDRYNEQFF.

The chain links TRBV19 to TRBJ2-1; tentatively, D is TRBD2 (6 bases). In germline, CDR1 is LNHDA, CDR2 SQIVND (reference sequence). With 7 bases removed from V and 6 bases from J, the gap between germline ends came to 19 bases. This CDR3 spans 15 amino acids. The CDR3 reads CASTLSWWRGNEQFF. CDR3 DNA sequence: TGTGCCAGTACCCTCTCATGGTGGAGGGGCAATGAGCAGTTCTTC. Based on the CDR3 plus reference TRBV19 and TRBJ2-1, the full variable domain is DGGITQSPKYLFRKEGQNVTLSCEQNLNHDAMYWYRQDPGQGLRLIYYSQIVNDFQKGDIAEGYSVSREKKESFPLTVTSAQKNPTAFYLCASTLSWWRGNEQFFGPGTRLTVL.

V and J are TRBV6-5 and TRBJ2-6; D is uncertain. This CDR3 contains 15 residues. Germline-derived CDR1 and CDR2 are MNHEY and SVGAGI. Trimming removed 4 bases from V and 0 bases from J, with 7 bases in between. The CDR3 loop is CASSLDLSGANVLTF. The CDR3 DNA sequence: TGTGCCAGCAGTTTGGACCTCTCTGGGGCCAACGTCCTGACTTTC.

This CDR3 is CASSLDRGTTDTQYF. The CDR3 region has the DNA TGCGCCAGCAGCTTGGACAGGGGGACCACAGATACGCAGTATTTT. The V call is TRBV5-1, the J call TRBJ2-3; 8 positions match TRBD1. J lost 2 bases, V lost 0 bases, and 2 bases had no gene match. The CDR3 is 15 residues long. Germline V lookup: CDR1 SGHRS, CDR2 YFSETQ.

This chain connects TRBV7-8 to TRBJ1-4; possibly TRBD1 for D (5 bases). The CDR3 loop spans 16 amino acids. The V and J ends lost 3 bases and 0 bases respectively, with 11 bases between them. CDR1 is SGHVS and CDR2 is FQNEAQ in the germline V gene. DNA for the CDR3: TGTGCCAGCAGCTTGGGACGGGGGGCAACTAATGAAAAACTGTTTTTT. Translated, it gives CASSLGRGATNEKLFF.

The chain recombines TRBV5-5 with TRBJ2-1, with 7 nucleotides matching TRBD2. The CDR3 spans 19 residues. Trimming cost V 4 bases and J 6 bases; bases outside gene matches: 22. Per germline, CDR1 SGHKS and CDR2 YYEKEE (reference sequence). CDR3 sequence reads: CASSRLPYYIAGEGNEQFF. CDR3 DNA sequence: TGTGCCAGCAGCCGACTTCCTTATTATATCGCGGGAGAAGGCAATGAGCAGTTCTTC.

This clone was picked up one time. Written as DNA, the CDR3 is TGTGCCAGCTCAAATACCCCGATTGGCTCCACTGAAGCTTTCTTT. It encodes CASSNTPIGSTEAFF. The chain carries TRBV18 and TRBJ1-1; D is undetermined. V lost 5 bases and J 4 bases, leaving 17 bases between the germline ends. Germline CDR1 and CDR2: KGHSH and LQKENI. CDR3 length: 15 residues.

The V call is TRBV19, the J call TRBJ2-7; TRBD1 agrees at 9 bases. With V trimmed by 7 bases and J by 1 base, 2 bases remained unmatched. CDR3 size: 13 residues. The germline CDR1 and CDR2 sequences are LNHDA and SQIVND (reference sequence). The CDR3 DNA reads TGTGCCAGTACCGGGACAGGGTCCTACGAGCAGTACTTC. It is translated as CASTGTGSYEQYF.

V is TRBV7-9 and J is TRBJ1-2, with 8 bases identical to TRBD1. Germline CDR1 reads SEHNR; CDR2 reads FQNEAQ (reference sequence). The ends lost 2 bases at V and 6 bases at J; junction bases unmatched: 5. This CDR3 region has 14 residues. CDR3 sequence (DNA): TGTGCCAGCAGCTTAATGCAGGGGGCAGATGGCTACACCTTC. Amino acid sequence: CASSLMQGADGYTF.

The chain links TRBV21-1 to TRBJ1-5; the table gives TRBD1 as D, unverified against the DNA. TRBV21-1 is flagged as a pseudogene. There are 15 residues in the CDR3. The CDR3 DNA sequence: TGTGCCAGCAGCAAAGAAGCAGGGGGAGGTCAGCCCCAGCATTTT. It is translated as CASSKEAGGGQPQHF.